The 26 T cell receptor beta chains listed next were all sequenced from one sample in a study of cytomegalovirus exposure and HLA in healthy donors. The PCR employed 60 Vbeta primers together with 13 Jbeta primers. Some clones are missing from TCRdb's copy, which holds only in-frame ones; the method was immunoSEQ multiplex PCR. This sample carries roughly 200,000 clones, about 87% of them seen once, and the ten largest clones take around 1.4%. The sample taken for sequencing was PBMCs. The source is a man aged 30 to 39 in good health and CMV-seronegative.

V gene TRBV5-4 combines with J gene TRBJ2-3; D perhaps matches TRBD2 (6 bases). Germline V gene data show CDR1 as SGHNT and CDR2 as YYREEE (reference sequence). CDR3 length equals 12 residues. The V gene lost 3 bases and the J gene lost 6 bases, with 8 bases spanning the gap. CDR3 in amino acids: CASSWLADTQYF. The CDR3 DNA follows: TGTGCCAGCAGCTGGCTAGCGGATACGCAGTATTTT.

The chain carries TRBV6-6 and TRBJ2-3; 7 bases are a match to TRBD2. This CDR3 contains 15 residues. V was clipped by 5 bases and J by 3 bases; unmatched bases: 8. Per germline, CDR1 MNHNY and CDR2 SVGAGI (reference sequence). The CDR3 sequence: CASSLGASGTDTQYF. The DNA of the CDR3 is TGTGCCAGCAGTCTCGGTGCTAGCGGTACAGATACGCAGTATTTT.

This clone was observed a handful of times. Other DNA sequences in this sample translate to the same CDR3. This chain uses TRBV6-5 with TRBJ1-1; D unresolved. Germline V gene data show CDR1 as MNHEY and CDR2 as SVGAGI. V lost 2 bases, J lost 3 bases, and 7 bases lay in between. The CDR3 length is 13 residues. The CDR3 DNA sequence: TGTGCCAGCAGTTACGGCGGGGACACTGAAGCTTTCTTT. Amino acids: CASSYGGDTEAFF.

V gene TRBV5-6 combines with J gene TRBJ1-2; 7 nucleotides agree with TRBD1. The CDR3 is made up of 17 amino acids. Germline CDR1 reads SGHDT; CDR2 reads YYEEEE. V trimming: 3 bases; J trimming: 8 bases; junction bases outside the gene matches: 19. The CDR3 bases are TGTGCCAGCAGCTATCGGGCCGGGACAGTTCCTCGGCGAGGCTACACCTTC. It codes for CASSYRAGTVPRRGYTF.

This clone was seen a handful of times. CDR3 in amino acids: CASSIPGGRGSYEQYF. CDR3 nucleotide sequence: TGTGCCAGCAGTATCCCGGGAGGGCGGGGGTCCTACGAGCAGTACTTC. The chain joins TRBV2 to TRBJ2-7; TRBD2 matches 8 bases. V dropped 5 bases and J dropped 1; count of bases not matched to a gene: 10. CDR3 length equals 16 residues. CDR1 and CDR2 from the germline V gene are SNHLY and FYNNEI.

V gene TRBV11-2 combines with J gene TRBJ2-7; the D gene is possibly TRBD1 (6 bases). CDR3 size: 13 residues. Deletions cut 10 bases from V and 4 bases from J, with 17 bases between. CDR1 and CDR2 from the germline V gene are SGHAT and FQNNGV. The CDR3 protein is CATSRDTLYEQYF. In nucleotides, the CDR3 is TGTGCCACCTCCCGGGACACCTTATACGAGCAGTACTTC.

The gene calls are TRBV5-1 and TRBJ2-7; 8 bases align to TRBD1. The CDR3 runs to 16 residues. In germline, CDR1 is SGHRS, CDR2 YFSETQ. V shed 0 bases, J shed 9 bases, and the junction held 14 bases outside the gene matches. The CDR3 DNA reads as TGCGCCAGCAGCTTGGAGGGGACAGGCGGATCCGAGGGGCAGTACTTC. Protein sequence: CASSLEGTGGSEGQYF.

This CDR3 reads CASSLVPGNQPQHF. The CDR3 nucleotides are TGTGCCAGCAGCTTGGTCCCGGGAAATCAGCCCCAGCATTTT. This chain joins TRBV5-8 and TRBJ1-5; D unclear. Trimming removed 0 bases at V and 4 bases at J, with 8 bases between. Per germline, CDR1 SGHTS and CDR2 YDEGEE. This CDR3 spans 14 amino acids.

Details on this clone: Other DNA sequences of this sample code for an identical CDR3. The CDR3 protein is CSASQETQYF. The DNA for the CDR3 is TGCAGTGCCAGTCAAGAGACCCAGTACTTC. This chain joins TRBV20-1 and TRBJ2-5; D is ambiguous. V dropped 6 bases and J dropped 2 bases, with 4 bases sitting between them. In germline, CDR1 is DFQATT, CDR2 SNEGSKA (reference sequence). The CDR3 runs to 10 residues.

The V gene is TRBV25-1, the J gene TRBJ2-1, with D possibly TRBD1 on 7 matching bases. Germline V CDR1 and CDR2: MGHDK, SYGVNS. This CDR3 spans 15 amino acids. V lost 3 bases to trimming and J lost 6 bases, with 15 bases between them. The CDR3 region has the DNA TGTGCCAGCAGTGACGCGGCAGGGGGGATCAATGAGCAGTTCTTC. Protein sequence: CASSDAAGGINEQFF.

The chain carries TRBV4-3 and TRBJ2-3, with 8 bases that match TRBD2. Germline trimming cut 0 bases from V and 0 bases from J; bases unmatched to any gene: 2. Per the germline V gene, CDR1 is LGHNA and CDR2 is YSLEER. The CDR3 sequence is 16 residues long. In DNA, the CDR3 is TGCGCCAGCAGCCAAGACGGCGGGGGGAGCACAGATACGCAGTATTTT. It codes for CASSQDGGGSTDTQYF.

The chain carries TRBV7-2 and TRBJ1-2; perhaps TRBD1 as D (5 bases). The CDR3 extends over 14 amino acids. Germline V gives CDR1 SGHTA, CDR2 FQGNSA. V dropped 4 bases and J dropped 9 bases, with 18 bases sitting between them. The CDR3 sequence: CASSSGRTSWSYTF. The CDR3 coding sequence is TGTGCCAGCAGCTCAGGGCGAACCTCCTGGAGCTACACCTTC.

A few counts support this clone. The V call is TRBV7-9, the J call TRBJ2-2; D is ambiguous. The germline V gene has CDR1 SEHNR and CDR2 FQNEAQ (reference sequence). This CDR3 is 14 amino acids long. V was shortened by 6 bases and J by 5 bases, with 13 bases between the two germline ends. CDR3 residues: CASSLQYATGELFF. The DNA for the CDR3 is TGTGCCAGCAGTCTACAGTATGCTACCGGGGAGCTGTTTTTT.

The chain uses TRBV28 and TRBJ2-7, with D tentatively TRBD1 (5 bases). V was clipped by 0 bases and J by 3 bases, with 18 bases between them. The CDR3 has 17 residues. Per the germline V gene, CDR1 is MDHEN and CDR2 is SYDVKM. Written as DNA, the CDR3 is TGTGCCAGCAGTTTATGGGGCGACAGAACGAAGGGCTACGAGCAGTACTTC. Protein sequence: CASSLWGDRTKGYEQYF.

In nucleotides, the CDR3 is TGTGCCAGCTCGCCGACATCCTCCCCCACAGATACGCAGTATTTT. Residues: CASSPTSSPTDTQYF. The V and J genes are TRBV18 and TRBJ2-3; D gene ambiguous. CDR3 length: 15 residues. Deletions cut 6 bases from V and 2 bases from J, with 15 bases between. Germline values: CDR1 KGHSH, CDR2 LQKENI.

The V call is TRBV11-1, the J call TRBJ2-1, with a weak D call TRBD2 (6 bases). This CDR3 comprises 16 residues. V lost 3 bases, J lost 10 bases, and 22 bases lay in between. In germline, CDR1 is SGHAT, CDR2 FQDESV (reference sequence). The CDR3: CASSLGRTSARGEQFF. CDR3 coding DNA: TGTGCCAGCAGCTTGGGTAGGACTTCCGCTCGGGGGGAGCAGTTCTTC.

V is TRBV6-5 and J is TRBJ1-4; TRBD1 is a possible D gene (6 bases). The CDR3 covers 15 residues. Between the trimmed V and J ends, which lost 6 bases and 7 bases, there was a span of 18 bases. Germline values: CDR1 MNHEY, CDR2 SVGAGI. CDR3 amino acids: CASRTRGTTSEKLFF. CDR3 nucleotides: TGTGCCAGCAGAACCAGGGGAACCACGAGTGAAAAACTGTTTTTT.

With regard to this clone: Additional DNA sequences in this sample encode the identical CDR3. The chain combines TRBV5-1 with TRBJ2-1, with 11 bases matching TRBD2. The CDR3 loop spans 15 amino acids. Germline V gives CDR1 SGHRS, CDR2 YFSETQ. V was pared by 4 bases and J by 5 bases, with 5 bases of the junction left unmatched. CDR3 sequence: CASSVLAGGNNEQFF. In DNA form, the CDR3 reads TGCGCCAGCAGCGTCCTAGCGGGAGGCAACAATGAGCAGTTCTTC.

J is TRBJ2-3 and V is TRBV5-1; TRBD2 matches at 10 bases. Germline lookup yields CDR1 SGHRS and CDR2 YFSETQ. After removal of 7 bases from V and 3 bases from J, the junction contained 14 bases not matched to a gene. This CDR3 is 17 amino acids long. CDR3 sequence: CASGVLIAGGRTDTQYF. CDR3 DNA sequence: TGCGCCAGCGGGGTCCTAATAGCGGGGGGTCGAACAGATACGCAGTATTTT.

This rearrangement joins TRBV6-5 to TRBJ2-1; D is perhaps TRBD1 (6 bases). Germline CDR1 is MNHEY and CDR2 is SVGAGI. The germline V and J ends were trimmed by 5 bases and 4 bases, with 15 bases remaining between them. The CDR3 is 15 residues long. The CDR3 DNA reads TGTGCCAGCAGTCGACCCGGGACACCTTACAATGAGCAGTTCTTC. It specifies CASSRPGTPYNEQFF.

The rearrangement uses TRBV4-1 and TRBJ2-3; 7 positions agree with TRBD2. V lost 3 bases, J lost 2 bases, and 8 bases stayed unmatched. The V gene's germline CDR1 is MGHRA and CDR2 YSYEKL. The CDR3 is made up of 16 amino acids. The CDR3 here is CASSQGWLADTDTQYF. DNA for the CDR3: TGCGCCAGCAGCCAGGGATGGCTAGCGGACACAGATACGCAGTATTTT.

The V and J genes are TRBV4-3 and TRBJ2-3, with 7 bases aligning to TRBD1. The V gene's germline CDR1 is LGHNA and CDR2 YSLEER. Germline trimming cut 2 bases from V and 6 bases from J; bases unmatched to any gene: 11. This CDR3 has 16 amino acids. CDR3 nucleotide sequence: TGCGCCAGCAGCCAAAGACAGGGTAACTTCAGGGATACGCAGTATTTT. Its translation: CASSQRQGNFRDTQYF.

CDR3 protein: CASSQGKGTGNEKLFF. The DNA for the CDR3 is TGCGCCAGCAGCCAAGGAAAGGGGACAGGAAATGAAAAACTGTTTTTT. The V and J genes are TRBV4-3 and TRBJ1-4, with TRBD1 matching over 8 bases. The length of the CDR3 is 16 residues. V lost 1 base and J lost 5; bases outside the gene matches: 6. Germline CDR1 reads LGHNA; CDR2 reads YSLEER.

The chain joins TRBV2 to TRBJ2-5; tentative D call: TRBD2 (6 bases). This CDR3 is built from 14 residues. The germline gives CDR1 SNHLY, CDR2 FYNNEI. V gave up 6 bases and J gave up 5 bases, with 16 bases separating them. The CDR3 spells CASRGGRGRETQYF. CDR3 coding DNA: TGTGCCAGCAGAGGAGGTCGGGGGAGGGAGACCCAGTACTTC.

This chain connects TRBV4-3 to TRBJ2-7; D not resolved. The V gene's germline CDR1 is LGHNA and CDR2 YSLEER. Between the trimmed V and J ends, which lost 1 base and 0 bases, there was a span of 10 bases. The CDR3 is 15 amino acids. CDR3 amino acids: CASSQGVSSSYEQYF. In nucleotides, the CDR3 is TGCGCCAGCAGCCAAGGAGTAAGTAGCTCCTACGAGCAGTACTTC.

In this sample, this clone turned up once. This rearrangement joins TRBV5-8 to TRBJ2-5, with 7 nucleotides matching TRBD1. J lost 4 bases, V lost 4 bases, and 13 bases had no gene match. The CDR3 has 16 amino acids. Germline loops: CDR1 SGHTS, CDR2 YDEGEE. The chain's CDR3 is CASSETGFASTETQYF. CDR3 coding DNA: TGTGCCAGCAGCGAGACAGGGTTTGCCTCCACAGAGACCCAGTACTTC.